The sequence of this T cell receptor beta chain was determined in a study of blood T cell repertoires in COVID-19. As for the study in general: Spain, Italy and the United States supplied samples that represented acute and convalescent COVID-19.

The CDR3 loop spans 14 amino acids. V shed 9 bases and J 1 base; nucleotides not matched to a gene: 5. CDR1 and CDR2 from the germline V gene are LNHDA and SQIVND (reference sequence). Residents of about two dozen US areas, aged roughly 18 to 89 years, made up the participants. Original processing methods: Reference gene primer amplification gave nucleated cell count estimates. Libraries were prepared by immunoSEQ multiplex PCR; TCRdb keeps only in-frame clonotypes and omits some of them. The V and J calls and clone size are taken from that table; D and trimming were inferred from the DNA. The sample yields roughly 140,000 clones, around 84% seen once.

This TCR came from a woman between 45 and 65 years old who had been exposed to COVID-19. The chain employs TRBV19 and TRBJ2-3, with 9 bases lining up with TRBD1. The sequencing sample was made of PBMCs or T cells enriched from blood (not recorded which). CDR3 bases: TGTGCCAGCGCCCGGGACAGGGGCACAGATACGCAGTATTTT. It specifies CASARDRGTDTQYF.